The 23 T cell receptor beta chains listed next were all sequenced from one sample in a study of shared clonotypes between healthy human individuals. Sequencing used immunoSEQ multiplex PCR; TCRdb keeps in-frame clones, though not all of them. The sample holds approximately 350,000 clones; around two thirds are singletons and the top ten take 10%. Sequencing input: memory CD4+ T cells sorted from blood. Subset: CD45RA-negative fraction. These receptors came from a man aged 30-40 years in good health.

The chain recombines TRBV5-1 with TRBJ2-1, with TRBD2 matching 9 bases. Per the germline V gene, CDR1 is SGHRS and CDR2 is YFSETQ. The CDR3 has 15 amino acids. V dropped 6 bases and J dropped 9; count of bases not matched to a gene: 13. For the CDR3, the DNA is TGCGCCAGCACGGCGGGGCTAGCGGGGTACGTTGAGCAGTTCTTC. Translated: CASTAGLAGYVEQFF.

The chain combines TRBV27 with TRBJ1-5; D gene unclear. Germline CDR1 is MNHEY and CDR2 is SMNVEV (reference sequence). The CDR3 length is 15 residues. Deletions cut 0 bases from V and 1 base from J, with 7 bases between. The CDR3 DNA is TGTGCCAGCAGTTTATCCTCGGGGAGCAATCAGCCCCAGCATTTT. As protein: CASSLSSGSNQPQHF.

The sample holds one count of this clone. In nucleotides, the CDR3 is TGCAGCGTTCTTCCTCCGGGGATGGAGACCCAGTACTTC. It is translated as CSVLPPGMETQYF. This chain uses TRBV29-1 with TRBJ2-5, with a weak D call TRBD2 (5 bases). Germline CDR1 and CDR2: SQVTM and ANQGSEA. The CDR3 runs to 13 residues. Trimming shortened V by 5 bases and J by 5 bases, and 15 bases separated the two germline ends.

The genes are TRBV2 and TRBJ1-3; TRBD1 matches at 8 bases. Germline V gene sequence: CDR1 SNHLY, CDR2 FYNNEI. The CDR3 extends over 14 amino acids. The CDR3 spells CVKGQATRGNTIYF. The CDR3 nucleotides are TGTGTCAAGGGACAGGCGACCCGTGGAAACACCATATATTTT.

The chain recombines TRBV4-2 with TRBJ2-1; a weak D match, TRBD2 (6 bases). The V end was cut by 0 bases, the J end by 2 bases, with 17 bases between. Germline V CDR1 and CDR2: LGHNA, YNFKEQ. CDR3 size: 18 residues. The CDR3 coding sequence is TGTGCCAGCAGCCAAGATTACTTGGGGACTGGGGCCTACAATGAGCAGTTCTTC. It specifies CASSQDYLGTGAYNEQFF.

V gene TRBV27 combines with J gene TRBJ2-7; tentatively, D is TRBD2 (5 bases). The CDR3 extends over 12 amino acids. V was trimmed by 6 bases and J by 2 bases, leaving 8 bases between them. The germline CDR1 and CDR2 sequences are MNHEY and SMNVEV (reference sequence). The DNA for the CDR3 is TGTGCCAGCAGAACGGGGACCTACGAGCAGTACTTC. This translates into CASRTGTYEQYF.

The V and J genes are TRBV5-5 and TRBJ2-5, with 7 bases aligning to TRBD2. V dropped 1 base and J dropped 7; count of bases not matched to a gene: 4. CDR3 length: 13 residues. The germline gives CDR1 SGHKS, CDR2 YYEKEE (reference sequence). CDR3 coding DNA: TGTGCCAGCAGCTTGTCTCGGGAGGCGACCCAGTACTTC. It yields the protein CASSLSREATQYF.

V is TRBV5-1 and J is TRBJ1-4; weak D call: TRBD1 (5 bases). The CDR3 totals 15 residues. Per the germline V gene, CDR1 is SGHRS and CDR2 is YFSETQ. The germline V and J ends were trimmed by 0 bases and 8 bases, with 14 bases remaining between them. CDR3 DNA: TGCGCCAGCAGCTTGGACCGTAATCGGGGGGAAAAACTGTTTTTT. Translating it yields CASSLDRNRGEKLFF. The full variable domain, with the rest looked up from reference TRBV5-1 and TRBJ1-4, is KAGVTQTPRYLIKTRGQQVTLSCSPISGHRSVSWYQQTPGQGLQFLFEYFSETQRNKGNFPGRFSGRQFSNSRSEMNVSTLELGDSALYLCASSLDRNRGEKLFFGSGTQLSVL.

Concerning this clone itself: The identical CDR3 is also encoded by other nucleotide sequences in the sample. The DNA of the CDR3 is TGTGCCAGCAGCTTAGCGTTCAGGGGCAGGGAGCAGTTCTTC. As protein: CASSLAFRGREQFF. This chain uses TRBV7-2 with TRBJ2-1, with TRBD1 as a possible D gene (6 bases). This CDR3 comprises 14 residues. CDR1 and CDR2 (germline): SGHTA, FQGNSA. V dropped 0 bases and J dropped 10 bases, with 13 bases sitting between them. The whole variable domain, remainder taken from reference TRBV7-2 and TRBJ2-1, is GAGVSQSPSNKVTEKGKDVELRCDPISGHTALYWYRQSLGQGLEFLIYFQGNSAPDKSGLPSDRFSAERTGGSVSTLTIQRTQQEDSAVYLCASSLAFRGREQFFGPGTRLTVL.

This clone was counted only a few times. This chain connects TRBV5-4 to TRBJ2-3; D unclear. Trimming removed 4 bases at V and 2 bases at J, with 11 bases between. CDR3 size: 14 residues. Germline CDR1 and CDR2: SGHNT and YYREEE (reference sequence). CDR3 nucleotides: TGTGCCAGCAGCCCGCAGAAAGCCACAGATACGCAGTATTTT. Amino acid sequence: CASSPQKATDTQYF.

The chain employs TRBV6-1 and TRBJ1-2; tentatively, D is TRBD1 (5 bases). The ends were cut back, 6 bases at V and 2 bases at J, with 10 bases in the middle. From germline, CDR1 is MNHNS and CDR2 SASEGT. The CDR3 length is 13 residues. The CDR3 nucleotides are TGTGCCAGCAGATACGACAGAAACTATGGCTACACCTTC. Encoded protein: CASRYDRNYGYTF.

CDR3 sequence (DNA): TGTGCCAGCGCGGGGCGCCTACTCTGGGGGCAGTTCTTC. Its translation: CASAGRLLWGQFF. The J gene is TRBJ2-1, the V gene TRBV6-1; maybe TRBD2 (6 bases). The CDR3 is 13 amino acids. Trimming removed 8 bases at V and 12 bases at J, with 20 bases between. Looked up from germline, CDR1 is MNHNS and CDR2 is SASEGT.

The V call is TRBV11-2, the J call TRBJ2-7, with 9 nucleotides matching TRBD1. V was clipped by 5 bases and J by 4 bases; unmatched bases: 3. The CDR3 covers 13 residues. Germline V gives CDR1 SGHAT, CDR2 FQNNGV. DNA for the CDR3: TGTGCCAGCAGCCGGGGACAGGGATACGAGCAGTACTTC. It encodes CASSRGQGYEQYF.

The chain uses TRBV5-1 and TRBJ2-2; possible D gene TRBD1, 5 bases. CDR3 size: 15 residues. Germline-derived CDR1 and CDR2 are SGHRS and YFSETQ. Deletions cut 1 base from V and 0 bases from J, with 7 bases between. For the CDR3, the DNA is TGCGCCAGCAGCTTGCAGGGATCGAACACCGGGGAGCTGTTTTTT. It specifies CASSLQGSNTGELFF.

The chain is built from TRBV2 and TRBJ2-4, with a possible D match to TRBD1 (5 bases). Germline CDR1 reads SNHLY; CDR2 reads FYNNEI. V dropped 1 base and J dropped 9 bases, with 7 bases sitting between them. The CDR3 sequence is 12 residues long. The CDR3 nucleotides read TGTGCCAGCAGTGAAGTCCAGGGCATTCAGTACTTC. Protein sequence: CASSEVQGIQYF.

The chain links TRBV29-1 to TRBJ2-1, with D hard to call. V lost 5 bases, J lost 10 bases, and 9 bases lay in between. Germline CDR1 reads SQVTM; CDR2 reads ANQGSEA. This CDR3 spans 10 amino acids. The CDR3 nucleotides read TGCAGCGTTCGGTCACTCGAGCAGTTCTTC. This codes for CSVRSLEQFF.

J is TRBJ2-7 and V is TRBV7-2; D is possibly TRBD1 or TRBD2 (5 bases each). V lost 4 bases, J lost 9 bases, and 16 bases lay in between. The CDR3 runs to 13 residues. Germline V gene data show CDR1 as SGHTA and CDR2 as FQGNSA. The CDR3 reads CASSSRDEAWQYF. The CDR3 coding sequence is TGTGCCAGCAGCTCCCGGGACGAAGCTTGGCAGTACTTC.

The chain links TRBV5-5 to TRBJ1-2; tentatively, D is TRBD1 (6 bases). The V and J ends lost 0 bases and 7 bases respectively, with 19 bases between them. The CDR3 is 16 amino acids. The germline V gene encodes CDR1 SGHKS and CDR2 YYEKEE (reference sequence). CDR3 in amino acids: CASSLAGGQGETGYTF. The CDR3 nucleotides are TGTGCCAGCAGCTTGGCCGGGGGGCAGGGAGAGACTGGCTACACCTTC.

This chain links TRBV6-1 with TRBJ2-1, with 8 bases aligning to TRBD2. The CDR3 loop spans 17 amino acids. CDR1 MNHNS and CDR2 SASEGT come from the germline V gene. V dropped 3 bases and J dropped 7; count of bases not matched to a gene: 14. CDR3: CASSELPGGRAENEQFF. DNA of the CDR3: TGTGCCAGCAGTGAGCTCCCGGGGGGGCGGGCTGAGAATGAGCAGTTCTTC.

This chain links TRBV28 with TRBJ1-5; a weak D match, TRBD1 (5 bases). CDR3 length: 14 amino acids. Germline V gene lookup returns CDR1 MDHEN and CDR2 SYDVKM. With 4 bases removed from V and 1 base from J, the gap between germline ends came to 8 bases. CDR3 sequence (DNA): TGTGCCAGCAGTTCGACAGCGAGCAATCAGCCCCAGCATTTT. It translates to CASSSTASNQPQHF.

The chain combines TRBV9 with TRBJ2-7, with D maybe TRBD1 (6 bases). The V and J ends lost 4 bases and 4 bases respectively, with 24 bases between them. Germline CDR1 reads SGDLS; CDR2 reads YYNGEE. The CDR3 runs to 17 residues. CDR3 nucleotide sequence: TGTGCCAGCAGCTTAGGGACATTGAGCGGTTGGTGGTACGAGCAGTACTTC. Protein sequence: CASSLGTLSGWWYEQYF.

The V gene is TRBV14, the J gene TRBJ1-1; possible D gene TRBD1, 5 bases. Trimming took off 4 bases at V and 8 bases at J, with 23 bases between the two ends. The CDR3 is made up of 16 amino acids. Germline CDR1 reads SGHDN; CDR2 reads FVKESK. DNA of the CDR3: TGTGCCAGCAGCCGCATGGAAGGGGCCCGCTTGGGAGAAGCTTTCTTT. Translation: CASSRMEGARLGEAFF.

The chain links TRBV5-1 to TRBJ1-3; D ambiguous. Germline CDR1 SGHRS, CDR2 YFSETQ. This CDR3 has 15 residues. Trimming cost V 5 bases and J 0 bases, with 12 bases left between them. CDR3 sequence reads: CASRQGRSSGNTIYF. The DNA of the CDR3 is TGCGCCAGCAGACAAGGGCGTTCCTCTGGAAACACCATATATTTT.